This T cell receptor beta chain was observed in a study of T cell responses to AZD1222 COVID-19 vaccine. Study results and caveats: Clonal diversity may have been underestimated in mostly white British donors.

As to this clone: What it recognizes is unknown.

Generated by immunoSEQ multiplex PCR, the TCRdb table keeps only in-frame clones and is missing some. The top ten clones hold 1% to 1.4% of a sample with 150,000 to 200,000 clones, 92% of them seen once. The specimen was peripheral blood, collected 28 days after the second AZD1222 dose. The TCR originated in an adult who received the AZD1222 COVID-19 vaccine.

CDR3 DNA: TGTGCCAGCAGCTTTGGCCTAGCGGGTAACACCGGGGAGCTGTTTTTT. It specifies CASSFGLAGNTGELFF. V usage is TRBV7-9 and J usage is TRBJ2-2; 8 nucleotides match TRBD2. Unmatched junction bases numbered 5, after V lost 3 bases and J lost 2 bases. The CDR3 sequence is 16 residues long. Germline lookup yields CDR1 SEHNR and CDR2 FQNEAQ (reference sequence).